One sample yielded the 14 T cell receptor beta chains listed below, sequenced in a study of cytomegalovirus exposure and HLA in healthy donors. Primers included in the PCR were 60 Vbeta and 13 Jbeta primers. Profiled with immunoSEQ multiplex PCR; TCRdb holds only in-frame clones, not every one. This sample has 160,000 or so clones, with over 60% found just once. Sequenced material: PBMCs. These TCRs come from a woman under 40 in good health and CMV-seronegative.

The CDR3 nucleotides are TGTGCCAGCAGCTCTTCCGACAGGCAACGCTACGAGCAGTACTTC. Its translation: CASSSSDRQRYEQYF. The rearrangement links TRBV11-2 to TRBJ2-7; D might be TRBD1 (6 bases). This CDR3 is built from 15 residues. The germline V and J ends were trimmed by 4 bases and 3 bases, with 16 bases remaining between them. Per germline, CDR1 SGHAT and CDR2 FQNNGV.

The table lists this clone with a few counts. The rearrangement uses TRBV7-2 and TRBJ2-4, with a weak D call TRBD2 (6 bases). Germline values: CDR1 SGHTA, CDR2 FQGNSA. This CDR3 has 14 amino acids. V lost 1 base to trimming and J lost 8 bases, with 12 bases between them. The CDR3 sequence is CASSLGGGGDIQYF. Here the CDR3 DNA reads TGTGCCAGCAGCTTAGGAGGTGGCGGGGACATTCAGTACTTC.

The chain couples TRBV7-9 to TRBJ1-1, with TRBD1 as a possible D gene (5 bases). This CDR3 comprises 14 residues. The V and J ends lost 2 bases and 3 bases respectively, with 10 bases between them. Germline CDR1 and CDR2: SEHNR and FQNEAQ (reference sequence). The CDR3 sequence is CASSLLWGDTEAFF. The CDR3 coding sequence is TGTGCCAGCAGCTTATTGTGGGGGGACACTGAAGCTTTCTTT.

This clone was detected only a few times. The rearrangement uses TRBV5-6 and TRBJ2-7, with 8 positions matching TRBD2. V shed 4 bases, J shed 3 bases, and the junction held 6 bases outside the gene matches. The V gene's germline CDR1 is SGHDT and CDR2 YYEEEE. CDR3 length: 14 residues. CDR3 region: CASSQRELFYEQYF. The CDR3 region has the DNA TGTGCCAGCAGCCAGCGGGAGCTTTTCTACGAGCAGTACTTC.

The rearrangement joins TRBV6-6 to TRBJ1-1, with D uncertain. Germline V gene lookup returns CDR1 MNHNY and CDR2 SVGAGI (reference sequence). V was pared by 2 bases and J by 0 bases, with 7 bases between. The CDR3 extends over 14 amino acids. The CDR3 protein is CASSYGQMNTEAFF. Here the CDR3 DNA reads TGTGCCAGCAGTTACGGCCAAATGAACACTGAAGCTTTCTTT.

On this clone: Other DNA sequences in the same sample also yield this CDR3. The V gene is TRBV5-1, the J gene TRBJ1-1; D not certain. Germline V gives CDR1 SGHRS, CDR2 YFSETQ. The germline V and J ends were trimmed by 0 bases and 2 bases, with 8 bases remaining between them. CDR3 length equals 14 residues. The CDR3 loop is CASSLVTGNTEAFF. The CDR3, as DNA: TGCGCCAGCAGCTTGGTTACGGGAAACACTGAAGCTTTCTTT.

V is TRBV2 and J is TRBJ1-4, with TRBD1 identical over 7 bases. V was clipped by 6 bases and J by 3 bases; unmatched bases: 1. CDR3 size: 13 residues. CDR1 SNHLY and CDR2 FYNNEI come from the germline V gene. CDR3 protein: CASRGGSNEKLFF. The CDR3 DNA sequence: TGTGCCAGCAGAGGGGGCTCTAATGAAAAACTGTTTTTT.

This chain connects TRBV28 to TRBJ1-4; the D is unclear. The CDR3 spans 11 residues. Germline CDR1 and CDR2: MDHEN and SYDVKM. V lost 8 bases and J lost 10, with 11 bases in between. The CDR3 coding sequence is TGTGCCAGCCAGTTAGAGGGAAAACTGTTTTTT. Translation: CASQLEGKLFF.

The rearrangement links TRBV28 to TRBJ2-1, with TRBD1 matching 8 bases. The germline V gene has CDR1 MDHEN and CDR2 SYDVKM. There are 15 residues in the CDR3. V lost 3 bases to trimming and J lost 6 bases; unmatched junction nucleotides: 7. The chain's CDR3 is CASSFVQGVTNEQFF. CDR3 DNA: TGTGCCAGCAGTTTTGTACAGGGGGTTACCAATGAGCAGTTCTTC.

V and J are TRBV6-5 and TRBJ2-4, with 8 bases aligning to TRBD1. Looked up from germline, CDR1 is MNHEY and CDR2 is SVGAGI. The CDR3 has 12 residues. The trim removed 5 bases at V and 14 bases at J, leaving 8 bases unmatched. The DNA for the CDR3 is TGTGCCAGCAGTACCTTGGACAGGGTGGAGTACTTC. It is translated as CASSTLDRVEYF.

In DNA form, the CDR3 reads TGTGCCAGCACCCCTAAATTTATGAGGTCCAGTGAGCAGTTCTTC. Protein: CASTPKFMRSSEQFF. The J gene is TRBJ2-1, the V gene TRBV28, with unresolved D. The CDR3 is made up of 15 amino acids. CDR1 and CDR2 (germline): MDHEN, SYDVKM. Deletions cut 7 bases from V and 9 bases from J, with 22 bases between. Full variable domain (remainder filled in from reference TRBV28 and TRBJ2-1): DVKVTQSSRYLVKRTGEKVFLECVQDMDHENMFWYRQDPGLGLRLIYFSYDVKMKEKGDIPEGYSVSREKKERFSLILESASTNQTSMYLCASTPKFMRSSEQFFGPGTRLTVL.

The V call is TRBV6-1, the J call TRBJ2-7, with D possibly being TRBD2 (5 bases). The CDR3 has 15 amino acids. Deletions cut 5 bases from V and 2 bases from J, with 16 bases between. The germline V gene encodes CDR1 MNHNS and CDR2 SASEGT. CDR3 in DNA: TGTGCCAGCAGTCCCGGGCACGGGGTCGCCTACGAGCAGTACTTC. Translation: CASSPGHGVAYEQYF.

In this sample, this clone turned up once. The genes are TRBV4-1 and TRBJ2-2, with 7 positions matching TRBD2. The length of the CDR3 is 14 residues. After removal of 4 bases from V and 7 bases from J, the junction contained 6 bases not matched to a gene. Germline CDR1 is MGHRA and CDR2 is YSYEKL. The CDR3 loop is CASSRVAGDGELFF. The CDR3 bases are TGCGCCAGCAGCCGCGTCGCGGGAGACGGGGAGCTGTTTTTT.

The chain couples TRBV4-3 to TRBJ1-1; possible D gene TRBD1, 6 bases. Between the trimmed V and J ends, which lost 3 bases and 4 bases, there was a span of 15 bases. The CDR3 has 15 residues. Germline CDR1 and CDR2: LGHNA and YSLEER. CDR3 loop: CASSQVRGISTEAFF. The CDR3 DNA sequence: TGCGCCAGCAGCCAGGTCAGGGGTATTTCCACTGAAGCTTTCTTT.